This note documents a single TCR beta chain sequence. This entry comes from a study of T-cell memory formation after mild COVID-19. TCRdb passed the 5' RACE reads through MiXCR, listing each CDR3 protein once. The profile shows some 190,000 distinct CDR3 sequences, approximately 16% of them singletons. Germline assignment: CDR1 MNHEY and CDR2 SVGAGI. With V trimmed by 6 bases and J by 0 bases, 4 bases remained unmatched. The length of the CDR3 is 14 residues. The chain has TRBV6-5 and TRBJ2-7, with 8 bases fitting TRBD1. The sequenced material came from PBMCs or a T cell subset sorted from them (not recorded which). This TCR came from an adult woman who had mild COVID-19 (a few samples of this study predate the infection). Cell type and time point are not known. CDR3 in amino acids: CASRRQGLSYEQYF. The CDR3 coding sequence is TGTGCCAGCAGGCGACAGGGGCTCTCCTACGAGCAGTACTTC.